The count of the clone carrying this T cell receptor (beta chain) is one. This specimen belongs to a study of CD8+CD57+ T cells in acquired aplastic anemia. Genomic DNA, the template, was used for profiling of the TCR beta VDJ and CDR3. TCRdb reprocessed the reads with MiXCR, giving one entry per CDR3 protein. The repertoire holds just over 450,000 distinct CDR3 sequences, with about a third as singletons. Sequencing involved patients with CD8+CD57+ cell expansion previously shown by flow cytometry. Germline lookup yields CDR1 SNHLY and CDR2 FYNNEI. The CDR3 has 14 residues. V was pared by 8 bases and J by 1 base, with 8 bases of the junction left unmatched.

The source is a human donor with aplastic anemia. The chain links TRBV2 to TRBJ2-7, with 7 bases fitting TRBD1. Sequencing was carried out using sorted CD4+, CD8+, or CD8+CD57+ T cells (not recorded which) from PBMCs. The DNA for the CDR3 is TGTGCCAGCCTGGACAGGCAGGAGTCCTACGAGCAGTACTTC. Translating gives CASLDRQESYEQYF.